The rows below give T cell receptor beta chains drawn from one sample of a study of high-grade serous ovarian cancer treatment subgroups. The table came from immunoSEQ multiplex PCR; TCRdb's copy has only in-frame clones and leaves some out. The data hold around 8,800 clones, with roughly nine tenths observed a single time. The sample consisted of tumor tissue. These receptors were obtained from a human donor with high-grade serous ovarian cancer. CDR3s include the opening cysteine and the closing phenylalanine or tryptophan. Each record gives: J gene, clone size, CDR3 length, D gene, V gene, CDR3 DNA, CDR3 protein. A D gene is named only where the DNA matches it firmly. Clone sizes are given selectively: once, few, many, or a class where the clone is expanded.

>TRBJ2-4|NA|13|TRBD1|TRBV28
TGTGCCAGCAGTTTTTACAGGGGAACGATTCAGTACTTC
CASSFYRGTIQYF
>TRBJ2-7|NA|14|TRBD2|TRBV4-3
TGCGCCAGCAGCCAAGGGGAGGGCCGATACGAGCAGTACTTC
CASSQGEGRYEQYF
>TRBJ2-3|NA|16|NA|TRBV6-5
TGTGCCAGCAGTTACTCAGGGACTGATTTCACAGATACGCAGTATTTT
CASSYSGTDFTDTQYF
>TRBJ1-1|NA|16|TRBD1|TRBV28
TGTGCCAGCAGTTTATTAGGGAACAGGGGGCACACTGAAGCTTTCTTT
CASSLLGNRGHTEAFF
>TRBJ1-5|NA|18|NA|TRBV19
TGTGCCAGTAGTGTGGAGGGCACAGCTTCCTATAGCAATCAGCCCCAGCATTTT
CASSVEGTASYSNQPQHF
>TRBJ2-7|NA|13|NA|TRBV30
TGTGCCTGGAGCCCCGGGCCAACCTACGAGCAGTACTTC
CAWSPGPTYEQYF
>TRBJ2-7|NA|14|NA|TRBV7-2
TGTGCCAGCAGCCTCGGGGGAGTGGAGGGCGAGCAGTACTTC
CASSLGGVEGEQYF
>TRBJ1-1|NA|17|NA|TRBV28
TGTGCCAGCAGCCTATTAGCTCCCAGGGGACCGGGCACTGAAGCTTTCTTT
CASSLLAPRGPGTEAFF
>TRBJ1-4|NA|17|TRBD1|TRBV27
TGTGCCAGCAGTTTATTCGGGCCCGGGACAGATAATGAAAAACTGTTTTTT
CASSLFGPGTDNEKLFF
>TRBJ2-3|NA|17|TRBD2|TRBV4-3
TGCGCCAGCAGCCAAGATAGCGTAGCGGGGTCATTTGATACGCAGTATTTT
CASSQDSVAGSFDTQYF
>TRBJ1-2|NA|14|NA|TRBV11-2
TGTGCCAGCAGCTTTTTGGGACTTAGGAGCGGCTACACCTTC
CASSFLGLRSGYTF
>TRBJ2-2|NA|16|NA|TRBV5-4
TGTGCCAGCAGCTTGGTCAGTGGGGGGCAGTCCGGGGAGCTGTTTTTT
CASSLVSGGQSGELFF
>TRBJ1-4|NA|14|NA|TRBV18
TGTGCCAGCTCACCAACTGCAACTAATGAAAAACTGTTTTTT
CASSPTATNEKLFF
>TRBJ1-6|few|14|NA|TRBV29-1
TGCAGCGCGGACGCACAGGTTACTAATTCACCCCTCCACTTT
CSADAQVTNSPLHF
>TRBJ1-2|NA|17|NA|TRBV7-6
TGTGCCAGCAGTCGCGGGGGCATTAAACTAATTAACTATGGCTACACCTTC
CASSRGGIKLINYGYTF
>TRBJ2-7|NA|14|TRBD1|TRBV5-1
TGCGCCAGCAGCTTAGGGGACAGGGCCTACGAGCAGTACTTC
CASSLGDRAYEQYF
>TRBJ2-7|NA|14|NA|TRBV6-1
TGTGCCAGCAAAACCCTGGGGGCATCCTACGAGCAGTACTTC
CASKTLGASYEQYF
>TRBJ2-2|NA|15|TRBD2|TRBV5-6
TGTGCCAGCAGCTTGGCTGGGAGGGCCACCGGGGAGCTGTTTTTT
CASSLAGRATGELFF
>TRBJ2-5|NA|18|TRBD1|TRBV7-2
TGTGCCAGCAGCGCACGGAAGAAAGTTCAGGGGGCGCTAGAGACCCAGTACTTC
CASSARKKVQGALETQYF
>TRBJ2-2|NA|15|NA|TRBV19
TGTGCCAGTAGTATCCTCGCGGGGGCCACCGGGGAGCTGTTTTTT
CASSILAGATGELFF
>TRBJ2-2|NA|13|NA|TRBV5-1
TGCGCCAGCAGTCAAGGGTTCACCGGGGAGCTGTTTTTT
CASSQGFTGELFF
>TRBJ1-5|NA|14|NA|TRBV5-8
TGTGCCAGCAGCCCCCTGAGGGGAAGTCAGCCCCAGCATTTT
CASSPLRGSQPQHF
>TRBJ1-1|NA|13|NA|TRBV27
TGTGCCAGCAGGGGAGGATGGAACACTGAAGCTTTCTTT
CASRGGWNTEAFF
>TRBJ2-7|NA|13|NA|TRBV30
TGTGCTTGGAGTGTACAGGTGGCATACGAGCAGTACTTC
CAWSVQVAYEQYF
>TRBJ2-1|NA|15|TRBD2|TRBV7-3
TGTGCCAGCAGCCTCTTAGCGGGAGGGGGCAATGAGCAGTTCTTC
CASSLLAGGGNEQFF
>TRBJ2-1|NA|13|NA|TRBV7-2
TGTGCCAGCAGCGGGAGTGGAGTCAATGAGCAGTTCTTC
CASSGSGVNEQFF
>TRBJ2-7|NA|14|TRBD2|TRBV30
TGTGCCTGGAGTAGGGAGGGAGCCCCCTACGAGCAGTACTTC
CAWSREGAPYEQYF
>TRBJ2-5|NA|13|NA|TRBV29-1
TGCAGCGTTGAAGGCGGGCAACAAGAGACCCAGTACTTC
CSVEGGQQETQYF
>TRBJ2-3|NA|14|TRBD1|TRBV2
TGTGCCAGCAGTCGACAGGGGCTCACAGATACGCAGTATTTT
CASSRQGLTDTQYF
>TRBJ2-6|NA|16|NA|TRBV19
TGTGCCAGTAGTATACAGGGTGGATCTGGGGCCAACGTCCTGACTTTC
CASSIQGGSGANVLTF
>TRBJ2-5|NA|16|TRBD2|TRBV6-6
TGTGCCAGCAGTCCCCTAGCGGGGGGGGCCCAAGAGACCCAGTACTTC
CASSPLAGGAQETQYF
>TRBJ1-4|once|16|TRBD1|TRBV28
TGTGCCAGCAGTTTTCCCGACAGGGGGCCTATAGAAAAACTGTTTTTT
CASSFPDRGPIEKLFF
>TRBJ2-5|NA|14|TRBD1|TRBV12-5
TGTGCTAGTGGTGGACGGGACAGAGAAGAGACCCAGTACTTC
CASGGRDREETQYF
>TRBJ2-3|NA|14|NA|TRBV9
TGTGCCAGCAGCGGTTGGGGGGCTGGAGATACGCAGTATTTT
CASSGWGAGDTQYF
>TRBJ2-1|once|15|TRBD2|TRBV9
TGTGCCAGCAGCCCTTGGCGGGAGTCTTACAATGAGCAGTTCTTC
CASSPWRESYNEQFF
>TRBJ1-2|NA|16|NA|TRBV10-3
TGTGCCATCAGTGAGTCACCCCGGGGGATTAACTATGGCTACACCTTC
CAISESPRGINYGYTF
>TRBJ2-7|NA|15|NA|TRBV28
TGTGCCAGCAGTGTTGCCGGGGGAACCTCCTACGAGCAGTACTTC
CASSVAGGTSYEQYF
>TRBJ1-1|NA|15|NA|TRBV5-4
TGTGCCAGCAGCTTGGCCGGGGATGGGAACACTGAAGCTTTCTTT
CASSLAGDGNTEAFF
>TRBJ2-1|NA|13|NA|TRBV6-4
TGTGCCAGCAGTCCAAGGGCCTACAATGAGCAGTTCTTC
CASSPRAYNEQFF
>TRBJ2-2|NA|14|TRBD1|TRBV6-1
TGTGCCAGCAGAGGGACAGGGGGCACCGGGGAGCTGTTTTTT
CASRGTGGTGELFF
>TRBJ2-1|NA|14|NA|TRBV19
TGTGCCAGTAGCTTAGGACAAGCCTACAATGAGCAGTTCTTC
CASSLGQAYNEQFF
>TRBJ2-7|NA|14|NA|TRBV29-1
TGCAGCGTTGAAGGGGTACAGGGAGCCTACGAGCAGTACTTC
CSVEGVQGAYEQYF
>TRBJ2-5|NA|13|NA|TRBV19
TGTGCCAGTAGTAAGGGGTACCAAGAGACCCAGTACTTC
CASSKGYQETQYF
>TRBJ1-4|NA|15|TRBD1|TRBV4-3
TGCGCCAGCAGCCGGAACAGGGGAACTAATGAAAAACTGTTTTTT
CASSRNRGTNEKLFF
>TRBJ2-1|NA|14|NA|TRBV6-1
TGTGCCAGCAGCCTCGGGGCAGGTCGAAATGAGCAGTTCTTC
CASSLGAGRNEQFF
>TRBJ2-1|NA|14|TRBD2|TRBV27
TGTGCCAGCAGTAAAGGGACTAGCGTGGGTGAGCAGTTCTTC
CASSKGTSVGEQFF
>TRBJ1-2|NA|14|NA|TRBV29-1
TGCAGCGTTGAAACGATAGACTCTGGCTATGGCTACACCTTC
CSVETIDSGYGYTF
>TRBJ1-4|NA|16|NA|TRBV19
TGTGCCAGTAGTGACGAAGGCCGGGGAACTTCTGAAAAACTGTTTTTT
CASSDEGRGTSEKLFF
>TRBJ2-5|NA|16|TRBD2|TRBV4-2
TGTGCCAGCAGCCCCGGGGGGACTAGCGGCCAAGAGACCCAGTACTTC
CASSPGGTSGQETQYF
>TRBJ2-1|NA|12|NA|TRBV5-4
TGTGCCAGCAGCATATCCGACCGGGAGCAGTTCTTC
CASSISDREQFF
>TRBJ2-1|NA|16|TRBD2|TRBV5-1
TGCGCCAGCAGCCCGCTGACTAGCGGGGGTTACAATGAGCAGTTCTTC
CASSPLTSGGYNEQFF
>TRBJ2-1|NA|17|TRBD2|TRBV11-2
TGTGCCAGCAGCTTAGGGGCAGGGCTAGCGGGAGGGCCTGGGCAGTTCTTC
CASSLGAGLAGGPGQFF
>TRBJ2-7|NA|15|NA|TRBV9
TGTGCCAGCAGCGTAACTCAGGGGCCGTACTACGAGCAGTACTTC
CASSVTQGPYYEQYF
>TRBJ2-5|NA|15|TRBD1|TRBV11-2
TGTGCCAGCAGCTCCACGGGACAGTCATCAGAGACCCAGTACTTC
CASSSTGQSSETQYF
>TRBJ2-3|NA|16|TRBD1|TRBV7-2
TGTGCCAGCAGCCAAAGACAGGGGGGAAGCACAGATACGCAGTATTTT
CASSQRQGGSTDTQYF
>TRBJ1-5|once|14|NA|TRBV5-1
TGCGCCAGCAGTCGGGACTTAGCAGGGCAGCCCCAGCATTTT
CASSRDLAGQPQHF
>TRBJ2-7|few|14|TRBD1|TRBV7-2
TGTGCCAGCAGTCACGAGACAGGGACCTACGAGCAGTACTTC
CASSHETGTYEQYF
>TRBJ2-3|NA|16|TRBD2|TRBV4-3
TGCGCCAGCAGCCAACACGGACTAGCGGGAGGAGATACGCAGTATTTT
CASSQHGLAGGDTQYF
>TRBJ1-2|NA|15|TRBD1|TRBV19
TGTGCCAGTAGCTCGACAGGGGGCTTAGTCTATGGCTACACCTTC
CASSSTGGLVYGYTF